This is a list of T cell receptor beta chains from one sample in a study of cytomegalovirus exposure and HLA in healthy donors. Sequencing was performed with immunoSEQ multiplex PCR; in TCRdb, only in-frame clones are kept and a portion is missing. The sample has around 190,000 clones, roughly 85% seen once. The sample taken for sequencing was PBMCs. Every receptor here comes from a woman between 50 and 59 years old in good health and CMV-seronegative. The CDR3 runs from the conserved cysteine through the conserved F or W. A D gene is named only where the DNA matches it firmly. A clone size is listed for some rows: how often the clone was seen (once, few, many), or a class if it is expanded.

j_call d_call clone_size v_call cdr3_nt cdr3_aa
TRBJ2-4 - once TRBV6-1 TGTGCCAGCAGCGCGACAGTGAACATTCAGTACTTC CASSATVNIQYF
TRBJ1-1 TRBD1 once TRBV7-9 TGTTCCAGCAGCCCGGACAGGGGAGAGGCTTTCTTT CSSSPDRGEAFF
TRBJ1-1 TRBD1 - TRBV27 TGTGCCAGCAGTTTAATGGAGGGGGCGGACACTGAAGCTTTCTTT CASSLMEGADTEAFF
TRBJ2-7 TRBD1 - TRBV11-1 TGTGCCAGCAGCACCCCGCCTAAATCCGGGACAGGGGAACACGAGCAGTACTTC CASSTPPKSGTGEHEQYF
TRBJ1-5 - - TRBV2 TGTGCCAGCAGTGTTGGGACATATCCAAATCAGCCCCAGCATTTT CASSVGTYPNQPQHF
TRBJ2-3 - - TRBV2 TGTGTCAGCAGCCTTATCAGCGCCACAGATACGCAGTATTTT CVSSLISATDTQYF
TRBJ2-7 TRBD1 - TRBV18 TGTGCCAGCTCACCGAACAGGGGGAACTACGAGCAGTACTTC CASSPNRGNYEQYF
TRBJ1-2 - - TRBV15 TGTGCCACCAGCAGAGAAGACAGACTCTATGGCTACACCTTC CATSREDRLYGYTF
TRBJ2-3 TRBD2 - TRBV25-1 TGTGCCAGCAGTGCACTAGCGGGAGCTAACACAGATACGCAGTATTTT CASSALAGANTDTQYF
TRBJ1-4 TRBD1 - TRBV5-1 TGCGCCAGCAGCTTGGGTGGGGGACAGCCGAATGAAAAACTGTTTTTT CASSLGGGQPNEKLFF
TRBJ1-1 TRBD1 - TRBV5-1 TGCGCCAGCAGCTTCGAGGGGGCCCGAGGGACTGAAGCTTTCTTT CASSFEGARGTEAFF
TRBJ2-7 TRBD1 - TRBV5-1 TGCGCCAGCAGCTTAACACAGGGGTCCTACGAGCAGTACTTC CASSLTQGSYEQYF
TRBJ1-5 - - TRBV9 TGTGCCAGCAGTAAGGCAGGGGTGAGCAATCAGCCCCAGCATTTT CASSKAGVSNQPQHF
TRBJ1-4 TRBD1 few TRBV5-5 TGTGCCAGCAGGGGACAGGGAAAGGAAAAACTGTTTTTT CASRGQGKEKLFF
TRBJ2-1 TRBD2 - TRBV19 TGTGCCAGTAGTAACGCCCCTAGCGGGAGGCGGTACAATGAGCAGTTCTTC CASSNAPSGRRYNEQFF
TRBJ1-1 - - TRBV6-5 TGTGCCAGCAGGAAGGGACAAGGGGGCACTGAAGCTTTCTTT CASRKGQGGTEAFF
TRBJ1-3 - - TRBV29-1 TGCAGCGCCACGTTCAGCTCTGGAAACACCATATATTTT CSATFSSGNTIYF
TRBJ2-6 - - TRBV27 TGTGCCAGCAGTTCCCTTAGCTCTGGGGCCAACGTCCTGACTTTC CASSSLSSGANVLTF
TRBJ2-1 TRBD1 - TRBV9 TGTGCCAGCAGTGGACAGGGGATTTACAATGAGCAGTTCTTC CASSGQGIYNEQFF
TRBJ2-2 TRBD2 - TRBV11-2 TGTGCCAGCAGCTTAGAAACTAGCGGGAGGGGGAACACCGGGGAGCTGTTTTTT CASSLETSGRGNTGELFF
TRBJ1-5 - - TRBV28 TGTGCCAGCAGTACCGGCCCCGGGGGAAGCCAGCATTTT CASSTGPGGSQHF
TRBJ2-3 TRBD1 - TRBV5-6 TGTGCCAGCAGCTCATACTCCGGGACAGGGGGGGATACGCAGTATTTT CASSSYSGTGGDTQYF
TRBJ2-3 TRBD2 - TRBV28 TGTGCCAGCAGTTTTACTAGCGGGAGCACAGATACGCAGTATTTT CASSFTSGSTDTQYF
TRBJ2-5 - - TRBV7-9 TGTGCCAGCAGCTTAGGGGCTTTCCCAGAGACCCAGTACTTC CASSLGAFPETQYF
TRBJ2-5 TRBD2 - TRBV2 TGTGCCAGCAACCTAAGACTAGCGGGAGAAGAGACCCAGTACTTC CASNLRLAGEETQYF
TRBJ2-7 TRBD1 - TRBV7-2 TGTGCCAGCAGGCCAGGCCCAGGGACAGGGCTCTACGAGCAGTACTTC CASRPGPGTGLYEQYF
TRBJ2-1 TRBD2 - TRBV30 TGTGCCTGGAGTGGGGGTAGCGGGGGGCCGTCCTACAATGAGCAGTTCTTC CAWSGGSGGPSYNEQFF
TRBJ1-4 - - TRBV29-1 TGCAGCGTACCCGACAGCGCAACTAATGAAAAACTGTTTTTT CSVPDSATNEKLFF
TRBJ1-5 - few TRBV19 TGTGCCAGTAGTCCCCTCTCCCAGCCCCAGCATTTT CASSPLSQPQHF
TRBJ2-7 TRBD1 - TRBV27 TGTGCCAGCCGGGACAGGAGCGGCACGGTTACTTACGAGCAGTACTTC CASRDRSGTVTYEQYF
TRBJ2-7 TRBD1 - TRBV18 TGTGCCAGCTCAAACCCCACCGACAGGGCAACCTACGAGCAGTACTTC CASSNPTDRATYEQYF
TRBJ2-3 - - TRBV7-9 TGTGCCAGCAGCTTGTACCAGGGGAAGGCGGCAGATACGCAGTATTTT CASSLYQGKAADTQYF
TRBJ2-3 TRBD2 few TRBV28 TGTGCCAGCAGAGGTAGCGGGTTTGTAACAGATACGCAGTATTTT CASRGSGFVTDTQYF
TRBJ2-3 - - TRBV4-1 TGCGCCAGCAGCCAAGATCGTAGCGGGACAGAGGTTACGCAGTATTTT CASSQDRSGTEVTQYF
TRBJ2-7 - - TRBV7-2 TGTGCCAGCAGCTTAGTGACGTCAGGGTCCAACGAGCAGTACTTC CASSLVTSGSNEQYF
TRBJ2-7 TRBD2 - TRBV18 TGTGCCAGCTCACCACCTTTACTAGCGGGAGGCTCCTACGAGCAGTACTTC CASSPPLLAGGSYEQYF
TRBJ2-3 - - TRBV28 TGTGCCACCTTGGCCGGAGTGGGAGTGTTTACAGATACGCAGTATTTT CATLAGVGVFTDTQYF
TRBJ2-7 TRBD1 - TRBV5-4 TGTGCCAGCAGCAAGACAGGGCCACCACACGAGCAGTACTTC CASSKTGPPHEQYF
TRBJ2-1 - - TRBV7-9 TGTGCCAGCAGCCTCTCACTGACAGAGAACCTACGAGATGAGCAGTTCTTC CASSLSLTENLRDEQFF
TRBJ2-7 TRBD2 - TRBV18 TGTGCCAGTTTCAAGGTAGCGGGAGCGATTGCCCACGAGCAGTACTTC CASFKVAGAIAHEQYF
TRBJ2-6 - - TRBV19 TGTGCCAGTAGTATAGATAGCTGGGTGACTGGGGCCAACGTCCTGACTTTC CASSIDSWVTGANVLTF
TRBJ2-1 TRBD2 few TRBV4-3 TGCGCCAGCAGCCAAGCTGGACTAGCGGGCTACAATGAGCAGTTCTTC CASSQAGLAGYNEQFF
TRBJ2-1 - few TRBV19 TGTGCCAGTAGTATAGAACCCCGTGGAGGATACAATGAGCAGTTCTTC CASSIEPRGGYNEQFF
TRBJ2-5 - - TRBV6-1 TGTGCCAGCAGTGAGCGAGGGGGAACGTACCAAGAGACCCAGTACTTC CASSERGGTYQETQYF
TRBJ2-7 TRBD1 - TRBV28 TGTGCCAGCAGTTACTCGGGACAGGGGGGGGAGCAGTACTTC CASSYSGQGGEQYF
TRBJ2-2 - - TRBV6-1 TGTGCCAGCAGTGAGGAGGGGAGGAACGCCGGGGAGCTGTTTTTT CASSEEGRNAGELFF
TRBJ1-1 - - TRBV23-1 TGCGCCAGCAGTCAATCGGGGCCCCATGAAGCTTTCTTT CASSQSGPHEAFF
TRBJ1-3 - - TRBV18 TGTGCCAGCTCACCACTTGCACAGGGCCTCTCTGGAAACACCATATATTTT CASSPLAQGLSGNTIYF
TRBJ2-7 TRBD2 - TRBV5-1 TGCGCCAGCAGCTCCCCTAGCGGGAGGTCGCCCTACGAGCAGTACTTC CASSSPSGRSPYEQYF
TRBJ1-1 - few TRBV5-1 TGCGCCAGCAGCTTGGATGACAGAACGAACACTGAAGCTTTCTTT CASSLDDRTNTEAFF
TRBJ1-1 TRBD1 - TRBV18 TGTGCCAGCTCATCGACAGGGGTTGGCACTGAAGCTTTCTTT CASSSTGVGTEAFF
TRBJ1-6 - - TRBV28 TGTGCCAGCAGTTTTACAGGGTACAATTCACCCCTCCACTTT CASSFTGYNSPLHF